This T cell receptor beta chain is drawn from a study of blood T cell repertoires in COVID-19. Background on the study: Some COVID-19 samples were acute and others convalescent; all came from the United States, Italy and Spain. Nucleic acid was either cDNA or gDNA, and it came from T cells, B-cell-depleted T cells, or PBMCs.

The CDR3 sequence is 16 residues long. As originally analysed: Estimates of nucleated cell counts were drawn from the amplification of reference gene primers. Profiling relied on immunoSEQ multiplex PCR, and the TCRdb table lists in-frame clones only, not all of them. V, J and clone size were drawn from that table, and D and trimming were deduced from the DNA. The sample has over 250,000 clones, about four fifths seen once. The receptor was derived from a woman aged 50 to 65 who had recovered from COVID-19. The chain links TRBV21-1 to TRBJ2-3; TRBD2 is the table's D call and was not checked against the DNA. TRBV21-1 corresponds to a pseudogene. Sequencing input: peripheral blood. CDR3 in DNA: TGTGCCAGCAGCAAAGTAAGGGAGGTGTTCGAAGATACGCAGTATTTT. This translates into CASSKVREVFEDTQYF.